The 11 T cell receptor beta chains listed next were all sequenced from one sample in a study of shared clonotypes between healthy human individuals. The naive CD8 subset, CD45RO-negative cells positively selected for CCR7, excluded terminally differentiated effector memory CD45RA+ cells. Sequenced by immunoSEQ multiplex PCR; TCRdb stores in-frame clones only, minus some. Of under 850,000 clones listed, approximately 92% are singletons. Sequenced material: naive CD8+ T cells sorted from blood. The receptor source for this set is a man aged 30 to 45 in good health.

The rearrangement joins TRBV9 to TRBJ2-3, with D possibly matching TRBD2 (6 bases). The germline CDR1 and CDR2 sequences are SGDLS and YYNGEE. Deletions cut 1 base from V and 0 bases from J, with 9 bases between. The CDR3 covers 15 residues. In DNA, the CDR3 is TGTGCCAGCAGCGTATTACTAGCAAGCACAGATACGCAGTATTTT. This translates into CASSVLLASTDTQYF. The whole variable domain, filled in from reference TRBV9 and TRBJ2-3, reads DSGVTQTPKHLITATGQRVTLRCSPRSGDLSVYWYQQSLDQGLQFLIQYYNGEERAKGNILERFSAQQFPDLHSELNLSSLELGDSALYFCASSVLLASTDTQYFGPGTRLTVL.

This clone has a handful of counts. The chain joins TRBV4-1 to TRBJ2-7; tentatively, D is TRBD1 (5 bases). Trimming removed 4 bases at V and 5 bases at J, with 12 bases between. This CDR3 is built from 13 residues. CDR1 is MGHRA, CDR2 YSYEKL, per germline. The CDR3 nucleotides read TGCGCCAGCAGCCTATACAGGCGCGACGAGCAGTACTTC. Protein: CASSLYRRDEQYF.

The chain couples TRBV7-9 to TRBJ1-1; the D is unclear. CDR1 and CDR2 from the germline V gene are SEHNR and FQNEAQ (reference sequence). The CDR3 has 12 amino acids. The V end lost 3 bases, the J end lost 4 bases, and 6 bases lay between the germline ends. The CDR3 spells CASSFVITEAFF. CDR3 DNA sequence: TGTGCCAGCAGCTTTGTGATCACTGAAGCTTTCTTT.

This chain links TRBV2 with TRBJ2-3; TRBD2 might be the D (5 bases). V was pared by 3 bases and J by 3 bases, with 13 bases between. CDR3 length: 15 amino acids. From germline, CDR1 is SNHLY and CDR2 FYNNEI. Written as DNA, the CDR3 is TGTGCCAGCAGTGATGGGAGAGTCCCAACAGATACGCAGTATTTT. Translation: CASSDGRVPTDTQYF.

The chain couples TRBV9 to TRBJ2-3, with D perhaps matching TRBD1 (5 bases). The germline CDR1 and CDR2 sequences are SGDLS and YYNGEE. CDR3 length: 15 amino acids. Trimming took 0 bases from V and 8 from J, leaving 16 bases between them. The CDR3 region is CASSVARSPQGTQYF. The DNA of the CDR3 is TGTGCCAGCAGCGTAGCCCGGTCCCCGCAGGGTACGCAGTATTTT.

The CDR3 here is CASSLDPGELFF. As DNA, the CDR3 is TGCGCCAGCAGCTTGGACCCCGGGGAGCTGTTTTTT. The chain couples TRBV5-1 to TRBJ2-2, with D unclear. This CDR3 has 12 amino acids. The V gene lost 0 bases and the J gene lost 6 bases, with 3 bases spanning the gap. Germline V CDR1 and CDR2: SGHRS, YFSETQ.

A single count supports this clone. The chain employs TRBV2 and TRBJ1-4; 7 bases map to TRBD1. The CDR3 spans 14 residues. The V and J ends lost 1 base and 8 bases, in that order; junction bases with no gene match: 4. Germline-derived CDR1 and CDR2 are SNHLY and FYNNEI. CDR3 amino acids: CASSEVGGGEKLFF. The CDR3 nucleotides are TGTGCCAGCAGTGAAGTGGGAGGGGGCGAAAAACTGTTTTTT.

V gene TRBV27 combines with J gene TRBJ2-1, with 8 bases fitting TRBD2. CDR1 is MNHEY and CDR2 is SMNVEV in the germline V gene (reference sequence). The CDR3 is 17 amino acids. The V and J ends lost 0 bases and 6 bases, in that order; junction bases with no gene match: 10. CDR3 amino acids: CASSLSKTGLVVNEQFF. The CDR3 DNA follows: TGTGCCAGCAGTTTATCAAAGACGGGACTAGTAGTCAATGAGCAGTTCTTC.

The chain has TRBV13 and TRBJ2-1; perhaps TRBD2 as D (6 bases). This CDR3 is built from 13 residues. Germline V gives CDR1 PRHDT, CDR2 FYEKMQ (reference sequence). Trimming removed 4 bases at V and 4 bases at J, with 8 bases between. CDR3 sequence: CASSSGLYNEQFF. CDR3 in DNA: TGTGCCAGCAGCTCGGGACTTTACAATGAGCAGTTCTTC.

The chain carries TRBV4-1 and TRBJ2-7; TRBD1 might be the D (5 bases). This CDR3 contains 14 residues. From germline, CDR1 is MGHRA and CDR2 YSYEKL. V dropped 1 base and J dropped 4 bases, with 11 bases sitting between them. CDR3 region: CASSQADSIYEQYF. As DNA, the CDR3 is TGCGCCAGCAGCCAAGCCGACAGTATTTACGAGCAGTACTTC.

The chain combines TRBV7-9 with TRBJ2-7; tentative D call: TRBD2 (6 bases). CDR1 SEHNR and CDR2 FQNEAQ come from the germline V gene (reference sequence). The length of the CDR3 is 14 residues. Trimming removed 1 base at V and 4 bases at J, with 11 bases between. The CDR3 loop is CASSLGGLLYEQYF. DNA for the CDR3: TGTGCCAGCAGCTTAGGAGGACTACTATACGAGCAGTACTTC.